The rows below give T cell receptor beta chains drawn from one sample of a study of blood T cell repertoires in COVID-19. Profiling relied on immunoSEQ multiplex PCR, and the TCRdb table lists in-frame clones only, not all of them. The sample consists of 130,000 to 150,000 clones, 75% to 90% of them appearing once. The sequenced sample was peripheral blood. These receptors came from a man in his sixties or seventies who had recovered from COVID-19. Both conserved end residues are part of each CDR3. D genes are given only for firm matches. Size is omitted from some rows. Given values are once, few, many or a class for expanded clones.

clone_size: NA; v_call: TRBV6-1; d_call: NA; j_call: TRBJ1-2; cdr3_nt: TGTGCCAGCAGTGAATCCCCCGCGGGACGGATTAACTATGGCTACACCTTC; cdr3_aa: CASSESPAGRINYGYTF
clone_size: NA; v_call: TRBV9; d_call: TRBD1; j_call: TRBJ1-6; cdr3_nt: TGTGCCAGCAGCGTAGACAGGGGCGAAAGCTCCTATAATTCACCCCTCCACTTT; cdr3_aa: CASSVDRGESSYNSPLHF
clone_size: NA; v_call: TRBV4-1; d_call: TRBD2; j_call: TRBJ2-2; cdr3_nt: TGCGCCAGCAGCAAGGGACTAGCGGGAACGGGGGAGCTGTTTTTT; cdr3_aa: CASSKGLAGTGELFF
clone_size: NA; v_call: TRBV10-2; d_call: TRBD2; j_call: TRBJ2-1; cdr3_nt: TGCGCCAGCACCCCAGCGGGAGGGGGCAATGAGCAGTTCTTC; cdr3_aa: CASTPAGGGNEQFF
clone_size: NA; v_call: TRBV4-1; d_call: NA; j_call: TRBJ1-1; cdr3_nt: TGCGCCAGCAGCCAATTTACGGGAAACACTGAAGCTTTCTTT; cdr3_aa: CASSQFTGNTEAFF
clone_size: NA; v_call: TRBV28; d_call: TRBD1; j_call: TRBJ2-5; cdr3_nt: TGTGCCAGCAGTTTACGACAGGGGACGGAGACCCAGTACTTC; cdr3_aa: CASSLRQGTETQYF
clone_size: NA; v_call: TRBV5-1; d_call: NA; j_call: TRBJ1-2; cdr3_nt: TGCGCCAGCAGCCAGGGACTTAACTATGGCTACACCTTC; cdr3_aa: CASSQGLNYGYTF
clone_size: NA; v_call: TRBV7-2; d_call: TRBD1; j_call: TRBJ1-3; cdr3_nt: TGTGCCAGCAGCCGGGGACAGGGCGTACCTGGAAACACCATATATTTT; cdr3_aa: CASSRGQGVPGNTIYF
clone_size: NA; v_call: TRBV6-2/TRBV6-3; d_call: TRBD1; j_call: TRBJ2-7; cdr3_nt: TGTGCCAGCAGTTACTCGCACAGGGGGCTTTCCTACGAGCAGTACTTC; cdr3_aa: CASSYSHRGLSYEQYF
clone_size: NA; v_call: TRBV5-1; d_call: NA; j_call: TRBJ2-1; cdr3_nt: TGCGCCAGCAGCTTTTTCGGGGACACCTACAATGAGCAGTTCTTC; cdr3_aa: CASSFFGDTYNEQFF
clone_size: NA; v_call: TRBV6-2/TRBV6-3; d_call: TRBD1; j_call: TRBJ2-7; cdr3_nt: TGTGCCAGCAGTTCCCGGGACAGGGCACCCTACGAGCAGTACTTC; cdr3_aa: CASSSRDRAPYEQYF
clone_size: NA; v_call: TRBV14; d_call: NA; j_call: TRBJ1-2; cdr3_nt: TGTGCCAGCAGCGGGCCGATCGGATCGAGGGGGACTAACTATGGCTACACCTTC; cdr3_aa: CASSGPIGSRGTNYGYTF
clone_size: NA; v_call: TRBV5-1; d_call: NA; j_call: TRBJ2-3; cdr3_nt: TGCGCCAGCAGCTTCAGGGCTAGCACAGATACGCAGTATTTT; cdr3_aa: CASSFRASTDTQYF
clone_size: NA; v_call: TRBV18; d_call: TRBD1; j_call: TRBJ1-5; cdr3_nt: TGTGCCAGCTCACCGGACAGGGGCTTTAATCAGCCCCAGCATTTT; cdr3_aa: CASSPDRGFNQPQHF
clone_size: NA; v_call: TRBV27; d_call: NA; j_call: TRBJ2-1; cdr3_nt: TGTGCCAGCAGCAGGACTCGGTCCTACAATGAGCAGTTCTTC; cdr3_aa: CASSRTRSYNEQFF
clone_size: NA; v_call: TRBV7-2; d_call: NA; j_call: TRBJ1-4; cdr3_nt: TGTGCCAGCAGCCTCTCTGGGGGCGTTGGGGAAAAACTGTTTTTT; cdr3_aa: CASSLSGGVGEKLFF
clone_size: NA; v_call: TRBV2; d_call: TRBD2; j_call: TRBJ2-5; cdr3_nt: TGTGCCAGCAACCTTAGCGGGAGACAAGAGACCCAGTACTTC; cdr3_aa: CASNLSGRQETQYF
clone_size: NA; v_call: TRBV30; d_call: NA; j_call: TRBJ2-1; cdr3_nt: TGTGCCTCGTCCGGGTATCCATCATACAATGAGCAGTTCTTC; cdr3_aa: CASSGYPSYNEQFF
clone_size: NA; v_call: TRBV23-1; d_call: TRBD2; j_call: TRBJ2-3; cdr3_nt: TGCGCCAGCAGTCAATTTGGTTTCGGGACTAGCAGCCGTAGCACAGATACGCAGTATTTT; cdr3_aa: CASSQFGFGTSSRSTDTQYF
clone_size: medium-sized; v_call: TRBV5-5; d_call: NA; j_call: TRBJ1-1; cdr3_nt: TGTGCCAGCAGCAATCCTACGTCAAACACTGAAGCTTTCTTT; cdr3_aa: CASSNPTSNTEAFF
clone_size: NA; v_call: TRBV27; d_call: TRBD2; j_call: TRBJ2-7; cdr3_nt: TGTGCCAGCAGTTTAGTTGGCGGGAGCTCCTACGAGCAGTACTTC; cdr3_aa: CASSLVGGSSYEQYF
clone_size: NA; v_call: TRBV20-1; d_call: NA; j_call: TRBJ1-1; cdr3_nt: TGCAGTGCTACCGATCCGGGGGAAGCTTTCTTT; cdr3_aa: CSATDPGEAFF
clone_size: NA; v_call: TRBV12-3/TRBV12-4; d_call: NA; j_call: TRBJ2-1; cdr3_nt: TGTGCCAGCAGTTCCCCCCTAGCTGATGAGCAGTTCTTC; cdr3_aa: CASSSPLADEQFF
clone_size: NA; v_call: TRBV15; d_call: TRBD1; j_call: TRBJ2-5; cdr3_nt: TGTGCCACCAGCGGGACCCAACAGGGGGCGAGGGAGACCCAGTACTTC; cdr3_aa: CATSGTQQGARETQYF
clone_size: NA; v_call: TRBV5-4; d_call: NA; j_call: TRBJ2-1; cdr3_nt: TGTGCCAGCAGCTTGGAGGGGACTGGCCTTGGCAATGAGCAGTTCTTC; cdr3_aa: CASSLEGTGLGNEQFF
clone_size: once; v_call: TRBV3-1/TRBV3-2; d_call: TRBD2; j_call: TRBJ2-5; cdr3_nt: TGTGCCAGCAGCCAAGGTCTAGCGGCCCACCAAGAGACCCAGTACTTC; cdr3_aa: CASSQGLAAHQETQYF
clone_size: NA; v_call: TRBV30; d_call: TRBD1; j_call: TRBJ1-5; cdr3_nt: TGTGCCTGGACGACACAGGGGTTCGCTCAGCCCCAGCATTTT; cdr3_aa: CAWTTQGFAQPQHF
clone_size: NA; v_call: TRBV28; d_call: NA; j_call: TRBJ1-3; cdr3_nt: TGTGCCAGCACCCAAAACTCTTTCTCTGGAAACACCATATATTTT; cdr3_aa: CASTQNSFSGNTIYF
clone_size: NA; v_call: TRBV6-4; d_call: NA; j_call: TRBJ2-3; cdr3_nt: TGTGCCAGCAGGGGGGCGACAGATACGCAGTATTTT; cdr3_aa: CASRGATDTQYF
clone_size: once; v_call: TRBV11-2; d_call: NA; j_call: TRBJ2-1; cdr3_nt: TGTGCCAGCAGGCTATGGGAGGACAGGAAAACCCCGGGTGAGCAGTTCTTC; cdr3_aa: CASRLWEDRKTPGEQFF
clone_size: NA; v_call: TRBV2; d_call: NA; j_call: TRBJ2-5; cdr3_nt: TGTGCCAGCACCATATCACGGGAGACCCAGTACTTC; cdr3_aa: CASTISRETQYF
clone_size: NA; v_call: TRBV19; d_call: TRBD2; j_call: TRBJ2-5; cdr3_nt: TGTGCCAGTAGTATGTTCGGGGGGAGGTTGGAGACCCAGTACTTC; cdr3_aa: CASSMFGGRLETQYF
clone_size: NA; v_call: TRBV5-6; d_call: TRBD2; j_call: TRBJ2-5; cdr3_nt: TGTGCCAGCAATTTAGGACTAGCGGAAGAGACCCAGTACTTC; cdr3_aa: CASNLGLAEETQYF
clone_size: NA; v_call: TRBV6-4; d_call: TRBD2; j_call: TRBJ2-3; cdr3_nt: TGTGCCAGCAGTGACTCGGGCGGGGGGTCAGATACGCAGTATTTT; cdr3_aa: CASSDSGGGSDTQYF
clone_size: NA; v_call: TRBV18; d_call: TRBD1; j_call: TRBJ1-1; cdr3_nt: TGTGCCAGCTCGAGGGGGCGAGTAGGGAACACTGAAGCTTTCTTT; cdr3_aa: CASSRGRVGNTEAFF
clone_size: NA; v_call: TRBV2; d_call: TRBD2; j_call: TRBJ2-1; cdr3_nt: TGTGCCAGCAGATGGACTAGCGGGATCTACAATGAGCAGTTCTTC; cdr3_aa: CASRWTSGIYNEQFF
clone_size: NA; v_call: TRBV30; d_call: NA; j_call: TRBJ1-4; cdr3_nt: TGTGCCTGGAGTCCTAACCTGGGGGCAGGGGAAAAACTGTTTTTT; cdr3_aa: CAWSPNLGAGEKLFF
clone_size: NA; v_call: TRBV2; d_call: NA; j_call: TRBJ1-1; cdr3_nt: TGTGCCAGCAGTGTTAAAGAACAGAACACTGAAGCTTTCTTT; cdr3_aa: CASSVKEQNTEAFF
clone_size: NA; v_call: TRBV19; d_call: NA; j_call: TRBJ1-4; cdr3_nt: TGTGCCAGTAGGCCACTGTGGGGGAGGATCGAAAAACTGTTTTTT; cdr3_aa: CASRPLWGRIEKLFF
clone_size: once; v_call: TRBV10-3; d_call: TRBD2; j_call: TRBJ2-3; cdr3_nt: TGTGCCATAACGACTAGCGGGGGCACAGATACGCAGTATTTT; cdr3_aa: CAITTSGGTDTQYF
clone_size: once; v_call: TRBV25-1; d_call: TRBD1; j_call: TRBJ1-6; cdr3_nt: TGTGCCAGCAGTGAAGGACAGGGCAATTCACCCCTCCACTTT; cdr3_aa: CASSEGQGNSPLHF
clone_size: NA; v_call: TRBV18; d_call: NA; j_call: TRBJ2-7; cdr3_nt: TGTGCCAGCTCACCGGGCAGGCGGGACGAGCAGTACTTC; cdr3_aa: CASSPGRRDEQYF
clone_size: NA; v_call: TRBV5-4; d_call: TRBD1; j_call: TRBJ1-3; cdr3_nt: TGTGCCAGCAGCGCCGGGACAGCTTCTGGAAACACCATATATTTT; cdr3_aa: CASSAGTASGNTIYF
clone_size: NA; v_call: TRBV5-1; d_call: NA; j_call: TRBJ1-1; cdr3_nt: TGCGCCAGCAGCTTGGACAGAAATGAAGCTTTCTTT; cdr3_aa: CASSLDRNEAFF
clone_size: once; v_call: TRBV18; d_call: TRBD1; j_call: TRBJ2-7; cdr3_nt: TGTGCCAGCTCACCATCGACAGGGGGCACAACCTACGAGCAGTACTTC; cdr3_aa: CASSPSTGGTTYEQYF
clone_size: NA; v_call: TRBV9; d_call: TRBD2; j_call: TRBJ2-7; cdr3_nt: TGTGCCAGCAGCGTCGGGGGAGGGAGAGAGCAGTACTTC; cdr3_aa: CASSVGGGREQYF
clone_size: NA; v_call: TRBV10-3; d_call: TRBD1; j_call: TRBJ1-3; cdr3_nt: TGTGCCCTCCGCGAGCAGGGGGCAAACACCATATATTTT; cdr3_aa: CALREQGANTIYF
clone_size: NA; v_call: TRBV5-6; d_call: TRBD1; j_call: TRBJ1-3; cdr3_nt: TGTGCCAGCAGCTTTACAGGGGCTACGGGAAACACCATATATTTT; cdr3_aa: CASSFTGATGNTIYF
clone_size: NA; v_call: TRBV3-1/TRBV3-2; d_call: TRBD1; j_call: TRBJ2-7; cdr3_nt: TGTGCCAGCAGCCAGGGACAGGGTAACGAGCAGTACTTC; cdr3_aa: CASSQGQGNEQYF
clone_size: NA; v_call: TRBV6-5; d_call: TRBD2; j_call: TRBJ2-7; cdr3_nt: TGTGCCAGCGGACTAGCGCTCGCCGGGGACGAGCAGTACTTC; cdr3_aa: CASGLALAGDEQYF
clone_size: NA; v_call: TRBV7-9; d_call: TRBD2; j_call: TRBJ2-1; cdr3_nt: TGTGCCAGCAGCCCCTCCGGGAGGCTCTACAATGAGCAGTTCTTC; cdr3_aa: CASSPSGRLYNEQFF
clone_size: many; v_call: TRBV2; d_call: NA; j_call: TRBJ2-1; cdr3_nt: TGTGCCAGCAGTGAAGAGGAAGGAGCCCGGGTCTTC; cdr3_aa: CASSEEEGARVF
clone_size: NA; v_call: TRBV5-1; d_call: NA; j_call: TRBJ2-5; cdr3_nt: TGCGCCAGCGGGTGGTCAGGGGAAGGAGAGACCCAGTACTTC; cdr3_aa: CASGWSGEGETQYF
clone_size: NA; v_call: TRBV9; d_call: NA; j_call: TRBJ2-1; cdr3_nt: TGTGCCAGCAGCGTAGGGTCTTTTGGGCAGAAGCATGAGCAGTTCTTC; cdr3_aa: CASSVGSFGQKHEQFF
clone_size: NA; v_call: TRBV6-1; d_call: NA; j_call: TRBJ2-5; cdr3_nt: TGTGCCAGCAGTGATACAGGGCAAGAGACCCAGTACTTC; cdr3_aa: CASSDTGQETQYF
clone_size: NA; v_call: TRBV11-2; d_call: TRBD1; j_call: TRBJ2-1; cdr3_nt: TGTGCCAGCAGCTTATGGGACAGGGAGGGAAATGAGCAGTTCTTC; cdr3_aa: CASSLWDREGNEQFF
clone_size: NA; v_call: TRBV5-1; d_call: NA; j_call: TRBJ1-1; cdr3_nt: TGCGCCAGCAGCTTGTCCAGAATGAACACTGAAGCTTTCTTT; cdr3_aa: CASSLSRMNTEAFF
clone_size: NA; v_call: TRBV9; d_call: TRBD2; j_call: TRBJ2-3; cdr3_nt: TGTGCCAGCAGCGTAGGGGCGGGAGGTCCGGATACGCAGTATTTT; cdr3_aa: CASSVGAGGPDTQYF
clone_size: NA; v_call: TRBV5-1; d_call: NA; j_call: TRBJ1-2; cdr3_nt: TGCGCCAGCAGCTCCACAGGTCTTATGTCCTATGGCTACACCTTC; cdr3_aa: CASSSTGLMSYGYTF